Shown below are 4 T cell receptor delta chains from a single sample sequenced in a study of γδ T cells in repeated Plasmodium falciparum infection (dated by TCRdb to 2020 to 2022). The library was produced with multiplex PCR. Sequencing relied on an Illumina MiSeq. TCRdb called clones afresh from the public reads with CATT; identical DNA rows were later merged. The sample table records 85,000 to 90,000 delta-chain clones; over 1.1% of these occur just once. The ten largest clones add up to approximately 10% of the sample. Vgamma9/Vdelta2+ and Vdelta2-negative gammadelta T cell populations were flow-sorted from peripheral blood mononuclear cells for bulk TCR repertoire analysis. Sequencing used gamma-delta T cells from blood. These receptors all come from a pool of human donors (malaria-infected and uninfected, not separated).

This clone was found many times. The DNA for the CDR3 is TGTGCTCTTGGGGAACCAAACCGCCTTCCTCCCAACACCGATAAACTCATCTTT. Its protein is CALGEPNRLPPNTDKLIF. The rearrangement links TRDV1 to TRDJ1; 7 nucleotides line up with TRDD2. V dropped 1 base and J dropped 0; count of bases not matched to a gene: 11. The CDR3 is made up of 18 amino acids. Germline V gene lookup returns CDR1 TSWWSYY and CDR2 QGS.

As to this clone: A read error likely explains this, since a far larger clone differs by one base. Different DNA sequences within this sample yield the same CDR3. The rearrangement joins TRDV1 to TRDJ1; 7 bases are a match to TRDD2. TCRdb does not report a J gene; here it was assigned by matching the DNA to germline references. The CDR3 consists of 18 residues. The V segment lost 5 bases and the J segment 0 bases; nucleotides outside the gene matches: 15. Germline V gives CDR1 TSWWSYY, CDR2 QGS. The CDR3 coding sequence is TGTGCTCTTGGGATCGGACCTACGCGCCTTCCTTACACCGATAAACTCATCTTT. Translating gives CALGIGPTRLPYTDKLIF.

This clone was seen many times. The mismatch at residue 3 between this DNA's translation and the TCRdb protein of a much larger clone likely reflects a read error; the protein shown is translated from the DNA. This chain links TRDV2 with TRDJ1; TRDD3 agrees at 10 bases. CDR3 size: 17 residues. The germline gives CDR1 GEAIGNYY, CDR2 EKD. The chain's CDR3 is CARDTVGTGGYTDKLIF. Written as DNA, the CDR3 is TGTGCCCGTGACACCGTCGGTACTGGGGGATACACCGATAAACTCATCTTT.

As concerns this clone: A read error likely explains why the TCRdb protein, taken from a much larger clone, differs from this DNA's translation at residue 14; the protein shown is translated from the DNA. The J gene was not called, though the V gene is TRDV1. Germline CDR1 and CDR2: TSWWSYY and QGS. This CDR3 region has 16 residues. DNA of the CDR3: TGTGCTCTTGGGGAAATTGGTGGGCTGGGGACCGGGCCCCCGATCTTT. Translation gives CALGEIGGLGTGPPIF.